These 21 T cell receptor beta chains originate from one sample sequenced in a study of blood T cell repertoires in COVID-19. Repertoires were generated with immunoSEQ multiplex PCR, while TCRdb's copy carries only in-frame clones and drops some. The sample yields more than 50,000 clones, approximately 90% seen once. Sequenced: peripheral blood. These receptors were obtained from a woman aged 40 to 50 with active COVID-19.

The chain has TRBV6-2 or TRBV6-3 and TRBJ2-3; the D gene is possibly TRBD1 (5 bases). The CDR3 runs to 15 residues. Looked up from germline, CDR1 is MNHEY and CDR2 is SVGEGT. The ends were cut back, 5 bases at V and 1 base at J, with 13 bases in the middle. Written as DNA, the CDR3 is TGTGCCAGCAGTCAAATAGGGGTCGGCACAGATACGCAGTATTTT. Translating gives CASSQIGVGTDTQYF.

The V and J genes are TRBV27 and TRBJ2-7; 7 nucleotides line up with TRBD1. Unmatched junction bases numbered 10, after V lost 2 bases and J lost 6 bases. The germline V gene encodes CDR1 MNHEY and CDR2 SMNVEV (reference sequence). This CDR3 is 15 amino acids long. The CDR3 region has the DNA TGTGCCAGCAGTTTACGAGGGGACAGTTTCTTCGAGCAGTACTTC. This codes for CASSLRGDSFFEQYF.

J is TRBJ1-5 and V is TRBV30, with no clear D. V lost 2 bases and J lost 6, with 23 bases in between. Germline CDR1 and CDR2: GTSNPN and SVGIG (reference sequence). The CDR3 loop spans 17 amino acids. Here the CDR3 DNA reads TGTGCCTGGAGTCAAAGAGGCGGCCAAATGGGTATTCAGCCCCAGCATTTT. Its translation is CAWSQRGGQMGIQPQHF.

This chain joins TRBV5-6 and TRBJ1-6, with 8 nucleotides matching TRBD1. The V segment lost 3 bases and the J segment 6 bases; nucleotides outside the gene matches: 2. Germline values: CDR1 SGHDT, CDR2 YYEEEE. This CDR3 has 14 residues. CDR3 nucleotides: TGTGCCAGCAGCTCAGACAGGGGTAATTCACCCCTCCACTTT. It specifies CASSSDRGNSPLHF.

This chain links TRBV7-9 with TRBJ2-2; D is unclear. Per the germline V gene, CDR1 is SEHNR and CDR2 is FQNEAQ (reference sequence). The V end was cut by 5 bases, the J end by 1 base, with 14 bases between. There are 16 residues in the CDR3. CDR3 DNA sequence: TGTGCCAGCAGCCGTCCAAGAGGCTGGAACACCGGGGAGCTGTTTTTT. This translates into CASSRPRGWNTGELFF.

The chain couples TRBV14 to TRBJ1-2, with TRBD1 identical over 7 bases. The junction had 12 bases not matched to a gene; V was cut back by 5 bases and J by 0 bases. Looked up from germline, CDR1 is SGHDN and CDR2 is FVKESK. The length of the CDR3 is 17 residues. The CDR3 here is CASSSRQGRGANYGYTF. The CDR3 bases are TGTGCCAGCAGCTCCCGACAGGGTCGTGGCGCTAACTATGGCTACACCTTC.

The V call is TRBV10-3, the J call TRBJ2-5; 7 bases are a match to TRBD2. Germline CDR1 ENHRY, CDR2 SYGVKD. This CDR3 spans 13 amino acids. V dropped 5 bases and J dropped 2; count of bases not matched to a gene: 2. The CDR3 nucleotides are TGTGCCATCAGTAGCGGGGCGCAAGAGACCCAGTACTTC. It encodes CAISSGAQETQYF.

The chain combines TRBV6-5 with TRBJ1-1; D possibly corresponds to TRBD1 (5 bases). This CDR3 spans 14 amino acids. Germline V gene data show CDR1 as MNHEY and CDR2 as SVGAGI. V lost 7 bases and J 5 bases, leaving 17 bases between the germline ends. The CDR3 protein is CASTPARGGTEAFF. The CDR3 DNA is TGTGCCAGCACCCCGGCCCGGGGGGGAACTGAAGCTTTCTTT.

CDR3 sequence reads: CASSNRAGGTEAFF. In DNA form, the CDR3 reads TGTGCCAGTAGTAACAGGGCGGGAGGTACTGAAGCTTTCTTT. The chain uses TRBV19 and TRBJ1-1; a possible D gene is TRBD1 (6 bases). Trimming stripped 4 bases from V and 5 bases from J, with 14 bases between. Germline V gene sequence: CDR1 LNHDA, CDR2 SQIVND (reference sequence). This CDR3 has 14 amino acids.

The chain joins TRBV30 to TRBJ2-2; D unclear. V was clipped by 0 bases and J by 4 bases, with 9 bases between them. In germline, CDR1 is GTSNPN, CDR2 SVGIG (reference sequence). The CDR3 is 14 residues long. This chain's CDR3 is CAWSVLVVTGELFF. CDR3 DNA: TGTGCCTGGAGTGTACTGGTTGTCACCGGGGAGCTGTTTTTT.

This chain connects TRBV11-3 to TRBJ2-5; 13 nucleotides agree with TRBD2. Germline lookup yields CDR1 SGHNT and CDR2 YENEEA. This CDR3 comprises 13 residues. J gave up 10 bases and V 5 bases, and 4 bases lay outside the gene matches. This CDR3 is CASSELAGGRQYF. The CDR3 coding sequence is TGTGCCAGCAGCGAACTAGCGGGGGGGCGCCAGTACTTC.

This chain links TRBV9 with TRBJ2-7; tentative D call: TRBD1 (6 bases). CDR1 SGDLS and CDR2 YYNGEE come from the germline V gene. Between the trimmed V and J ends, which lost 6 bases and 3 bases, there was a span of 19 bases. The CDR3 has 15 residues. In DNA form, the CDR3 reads TGTGCCAGCACTGGGGGCCCGACGAGGGTCTACGAGCAGTACTTC. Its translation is CASTGGPTRVYEQYF.

CDR3 nucleotide sequence: TGTGCCAGTAGTCTCTCCCCAATGGGGGCTCTCTCTGGGGCCAACGTCCTGACTTTC. Protein: CASSLSPMGALSGANVLTF. The rearrangement links TRBV19 to TRBJ2-6; a possible D gene is TRBD1 (6 bases). The germline V and J ends were trimmed by 5 bases and 0 bases, with 20 bases remaining between them. CDR1 is LNHDA, CDR2 SQIVND, per germline (reference sequence). CDR3 length equals 19 residues.

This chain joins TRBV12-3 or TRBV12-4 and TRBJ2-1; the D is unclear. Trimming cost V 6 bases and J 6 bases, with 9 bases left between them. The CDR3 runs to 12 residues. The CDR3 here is CASSLTGNEQFF. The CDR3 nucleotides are TGTGCCAGCAGCTTAACCGGCAATGAGCAGTTCTTC.

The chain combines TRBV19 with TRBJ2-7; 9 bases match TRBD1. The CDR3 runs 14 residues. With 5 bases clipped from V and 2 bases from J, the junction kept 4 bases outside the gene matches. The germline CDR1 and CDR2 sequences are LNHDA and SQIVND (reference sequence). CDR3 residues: CASSSTGGAYEQYF. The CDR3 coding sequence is TGTGCCAGTAGTTCGACAGGGGGGGCCTACGAGCAGTACTTC.

CDR3 sequence (DNA): TGTGCCAGCAGTTTTCGGACAGTTCGATACGAGCAGTACTTC. Translated, it gives CASSFRTVRYEQYF. The chain employs TRBV28 and TRBJ2-7, with D possibly TRBD1 on 6 matching bases. V was cut by 3 bases and J by 4 bases, with 13 bases left in between. CDR1 MDHEN and CDR2 SYDVKM come from the germline V gene. This CDR3 has 14 residues.

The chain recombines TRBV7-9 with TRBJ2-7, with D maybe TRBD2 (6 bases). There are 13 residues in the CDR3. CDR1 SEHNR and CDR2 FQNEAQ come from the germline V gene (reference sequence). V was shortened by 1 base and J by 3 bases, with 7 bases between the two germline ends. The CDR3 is CASSLGLGYEQYF. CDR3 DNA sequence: TGTGCCAGCAGCTTAGGACTAGGCTACGAGCAGTACTTC.

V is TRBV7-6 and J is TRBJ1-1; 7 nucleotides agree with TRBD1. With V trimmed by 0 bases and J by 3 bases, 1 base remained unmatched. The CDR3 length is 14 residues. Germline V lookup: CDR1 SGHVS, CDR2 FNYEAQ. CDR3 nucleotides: TGTGCCAGCAGCTTAGCCGGGACAGACACTGAAGCTTTCTTT. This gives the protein CASSLAGTDTEAFF.

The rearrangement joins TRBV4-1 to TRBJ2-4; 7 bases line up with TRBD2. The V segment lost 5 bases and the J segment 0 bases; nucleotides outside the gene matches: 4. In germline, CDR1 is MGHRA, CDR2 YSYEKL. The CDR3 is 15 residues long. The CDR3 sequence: CASSYGGTAKNIQYF. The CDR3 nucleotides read TGCGCCAGCAGCTACGGGGGGACAGCCAAAAACATTCAGTACTTC.

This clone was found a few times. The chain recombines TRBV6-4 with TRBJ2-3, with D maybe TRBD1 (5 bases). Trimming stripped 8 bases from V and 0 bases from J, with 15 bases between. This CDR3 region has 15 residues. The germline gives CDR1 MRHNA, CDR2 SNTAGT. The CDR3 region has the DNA TGTGCCAGCGCGAGAACAGGAACAAGCACAGATACGCAGTATTTT. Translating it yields CASARTGTSTDTQYF.

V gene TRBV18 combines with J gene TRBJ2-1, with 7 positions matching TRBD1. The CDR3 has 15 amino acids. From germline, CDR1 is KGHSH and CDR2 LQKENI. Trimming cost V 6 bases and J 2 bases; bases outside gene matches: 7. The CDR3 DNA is TGTGCCAGCTCGCCTACCGGGACAGCCTACAATGAGCAGTTCTTC. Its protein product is CASSPTGTAYNEQFF.